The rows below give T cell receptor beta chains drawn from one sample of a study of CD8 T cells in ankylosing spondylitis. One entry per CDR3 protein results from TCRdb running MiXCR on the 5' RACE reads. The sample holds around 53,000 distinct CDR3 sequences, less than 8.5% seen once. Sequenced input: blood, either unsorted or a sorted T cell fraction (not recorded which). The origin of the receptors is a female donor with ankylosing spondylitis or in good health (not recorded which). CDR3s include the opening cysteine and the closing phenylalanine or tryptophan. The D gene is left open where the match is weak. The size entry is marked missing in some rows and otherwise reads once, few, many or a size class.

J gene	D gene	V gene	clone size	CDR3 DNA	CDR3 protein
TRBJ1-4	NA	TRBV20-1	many	TGCAGTGCGGACCTCTTGGGGGCAACTAATGAAAAACTGTTTTTT	CSADLLGATNEKLFF
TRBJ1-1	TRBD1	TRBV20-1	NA	TGCAGTGCTAGAGAGCCTCCCCACAGGGGGAACACTGAAGCTTTCTTT	CSAREPPHRGNTEAFF
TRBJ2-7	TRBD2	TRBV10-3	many	TGTGCCATCAGTGAGAGGGGGACTAGCGGGGGTCGGTACGAGCAGTACTTC	CAISERGTSGGRYEQYF
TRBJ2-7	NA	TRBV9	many	TGTGCCAGCAGCGTAGAAGGAGGGTTTCACGAGCAGTACTTC	CASSVEGGFHEQYF
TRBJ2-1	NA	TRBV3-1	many	TGTGCCAGCAGTCCCGGGACCACGATGTACAATGAGCAGTTCTTC	CASSPGTTMYNEQFF
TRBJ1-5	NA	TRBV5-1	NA	TGCGCCAGCAGCTTACAGGGTAGGAGCAATCAGCCCCAGCATTTT	CASSLQGRSNQPQHF
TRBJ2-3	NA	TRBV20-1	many	TGCAGTGCGGCGGAAGATACGCAGTATTTT	CSAAEDTQYF
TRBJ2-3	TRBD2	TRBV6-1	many	TGTGCCAGCAGTCGCCGGGGGGGGACCGGGGATACGCAGTATTTT	CASSRRGGTGDTQYF
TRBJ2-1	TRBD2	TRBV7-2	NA	TGTGCCAGCAGCTTCGGGACTCTAGCGGGAGAGCAGTTCTTC	CASSFGTLAGEQFF
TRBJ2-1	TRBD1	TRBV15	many	TGTGCCGTTAAGACACCCGGGACAGCCCCGTACAATGAGCAGTTCTTC	CAVKTPGTAPYNEQFF
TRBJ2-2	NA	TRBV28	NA	TGTGCCAGCAGTTTTGACAAACTCACCGGGGAGCTGTTTTTT	CASSFDKLTGELFF
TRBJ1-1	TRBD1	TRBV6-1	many	TGTGCCAGCAGGGGGGCAGGGGGCACGACTGAAGCTTTCTTT	CASRGAGGTTEAFF
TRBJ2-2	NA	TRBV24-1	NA	TGTGCCACCAGTGATTTCGGCGGGCTGAACACCGGGGAGCTGTTTTTT	CATSDFGGLNTGELFF
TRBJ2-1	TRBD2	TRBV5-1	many	TGCGCCAGCAGCGTGACTAGCGGGGGGGATGAGCAGTTCTTC	CASSVTSGGDEQFF
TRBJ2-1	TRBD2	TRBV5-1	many	TGCGCCAGCAGCTTGGCCCTAGCGGGGAATTCTGAGCAGTTCTTC	CASSLALAGNSEQFF
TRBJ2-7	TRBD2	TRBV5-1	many	TGCGCCAGCAGCTTGGCGGGGGGGTCCTACGAGCAGTACTTC	CASSLAGGSYEQYF
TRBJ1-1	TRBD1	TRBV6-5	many	TGTGCCAGCAGTTCCGGGACAGGGATTGGGAGCACTGAAGCTTTCTTT	CASSSGTGIGSTEAFF
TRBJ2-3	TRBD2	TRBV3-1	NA	TGTGCCATCTGTTTAGGTAGTTGGTTGGGGACTAGCGGAAAAGATACGCAGTATTTT	CAICLGSWLGTSGKDTQYF
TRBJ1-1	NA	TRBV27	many	TGTGCCAGCAGCTCTATTGAGGGGCGGGGTACTGAAGCTTTCTTT	CASSSIEGRGTEAFF
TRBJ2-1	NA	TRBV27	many	TGTGCCAGCAGTTTATTCGCGGCGAATGAGCAGTTCTTC	CASSLFAANEQFF
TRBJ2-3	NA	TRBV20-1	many	TGCAGTGCTAGTAGCACACGGGACCCAAGCACAGATACGCAGTATTTT	CSASSTRDPSTDTQYF
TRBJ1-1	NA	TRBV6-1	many	TGTGCCAGCAGTCAGGGGCCTTTGACTGAAGCTTTCTTT	CASSQGPLTEAFF
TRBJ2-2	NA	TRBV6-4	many	TGTGCCAGCATTCGAGGCTCGGAGAACACCGGGGAGCTGTTTTTT	CASIRGSENTGELFF
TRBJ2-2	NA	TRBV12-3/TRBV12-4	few	TGTGCCAGCAGCCCAGGGGAGACACCAATCTTT	CASSPGETPIF
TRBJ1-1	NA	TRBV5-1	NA	TGCGCCAGCAGCTTGGACAGGGAGGGCACTGAAGCTTTCTTT	CASSLDREGTEAFF
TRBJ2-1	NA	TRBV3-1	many	TGTGCCAGCAGCCCTTACAGAAGCTCCTACAATGAGCAGTTCTTC	CASSPYRSSYNEQFF
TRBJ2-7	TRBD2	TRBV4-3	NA	TGCGCCAGCAGCCAAGATGGGGGGGTCCCCTACGAGCAGTACTTC	CASSQDGGVPYEQYF
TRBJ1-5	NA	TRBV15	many	TGTAGCAATCAGCCCCAGCATTTT	CSNQPQHF
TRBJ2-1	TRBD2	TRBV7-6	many	TGTGCCAGCAGCTCAGAGGTAGCGGGGCTCTACAATGAGCAGTTCTTC	CASSSEVAGLYNEQFF
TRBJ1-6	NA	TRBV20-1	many	TGCAGTGCTAGACAGGGGCCACCCCTCCACTTT	CSARQGPPLHF
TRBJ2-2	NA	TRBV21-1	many	TGTGCCAGCAGCAATACTGGGAATTTTCGCACCGGGGAGCTGTTTTTT	CASSNTGNFRTGELFF
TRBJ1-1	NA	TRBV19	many	TGTGCCAGTAGTACCCAGGTTAACACTGAAGCTTTCTTT	CASSTQVNTEAFF
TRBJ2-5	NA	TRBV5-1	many	TGCGCCAGCAGCTTGGGTAGTGGGGAGACCCAGTACTTC	CASSLGSGETQYF
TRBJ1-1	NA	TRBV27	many	TGTGCCAGCAGTTTATCGCGTGGGACAATAAACACTGAAGCTTTCTTT	CASSLSRGTINTEAFF
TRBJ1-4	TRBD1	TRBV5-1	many	TGCGCCAGCAGCACCCTCCCGGGACAGACCACTAATGAAAAACTGTTTTTT	CASSTLPGQTTNEKLFF
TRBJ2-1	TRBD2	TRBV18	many	TGTGCCAGCTCACCACCCACGGGGGGCTACAATGAGCAGTTCTTC	CASSPPTGGYNEQFF
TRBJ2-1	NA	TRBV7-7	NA	TGTGGTAGCAGCTTAATCCTCACCGACAATGAGCAGTTCTTC	CGSSLILTDNEQFF
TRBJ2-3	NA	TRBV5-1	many	TGCGCCAGCAGCTTTGGGCGGGCCACCAGCACAGATACGCAGTATTTT	CASSFGRATSTDTQYF
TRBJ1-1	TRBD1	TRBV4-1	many	TGCGCCAGCAGCGGACCCGGACAGGGAGGGTCCACTGAAGCTTTCTTT	CASSGPGQGGSTEAFF
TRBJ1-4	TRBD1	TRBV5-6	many	TGTGCCAGCAGCTTATTGGGACAGGGAGGTGAAAAACTGTTTTTT	CASSLLGQGGEKLFF